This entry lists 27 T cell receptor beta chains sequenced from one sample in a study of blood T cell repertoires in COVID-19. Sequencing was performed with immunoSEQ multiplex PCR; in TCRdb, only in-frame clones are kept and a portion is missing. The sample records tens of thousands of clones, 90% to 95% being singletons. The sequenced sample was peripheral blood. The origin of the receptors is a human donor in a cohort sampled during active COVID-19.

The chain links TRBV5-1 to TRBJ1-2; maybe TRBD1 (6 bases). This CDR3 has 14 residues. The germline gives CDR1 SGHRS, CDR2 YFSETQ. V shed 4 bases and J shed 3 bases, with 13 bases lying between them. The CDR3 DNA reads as TGCGCCAGCAGCCCAACTGCAGGGGACTATGGCTACACCTTC. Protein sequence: CASSPTAGDYGYTF.

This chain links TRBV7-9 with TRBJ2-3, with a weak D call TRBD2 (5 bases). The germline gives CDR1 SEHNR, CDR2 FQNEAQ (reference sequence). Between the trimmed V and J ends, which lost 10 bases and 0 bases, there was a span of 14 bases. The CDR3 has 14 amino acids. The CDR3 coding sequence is TGTGCCACTACCGGGGAATCTAGCACAGATACGCAGTATTTT. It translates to CATTGESSTDTQYF.

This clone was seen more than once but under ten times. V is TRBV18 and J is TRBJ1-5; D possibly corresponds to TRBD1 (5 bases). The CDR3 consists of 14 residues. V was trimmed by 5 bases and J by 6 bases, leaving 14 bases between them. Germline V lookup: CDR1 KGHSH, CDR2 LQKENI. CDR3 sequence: CASSFRQSPQPQHF. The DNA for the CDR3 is TGTGCCAGCTCATTCAGACAGAGTCCTCAGCCCCAGCATTTT. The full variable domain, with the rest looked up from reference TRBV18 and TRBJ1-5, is NAGVMQNPRHLVRRRGQEARLRCSPMKGHSHVYWYRQLPEEGLKFMVYLQKENIIDESGMPKERFSAEFPKEGPSILRIQQVVRGDSAAYFCASSFRQSPQPQHFGDGTRLSIL.

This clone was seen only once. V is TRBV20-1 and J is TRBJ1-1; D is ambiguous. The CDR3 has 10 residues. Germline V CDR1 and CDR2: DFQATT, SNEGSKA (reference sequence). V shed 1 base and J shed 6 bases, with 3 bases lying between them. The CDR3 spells CSARVAEAFF. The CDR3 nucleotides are TGCAGTGCTAGAGTCGCTGAAGCTTTCTTT.

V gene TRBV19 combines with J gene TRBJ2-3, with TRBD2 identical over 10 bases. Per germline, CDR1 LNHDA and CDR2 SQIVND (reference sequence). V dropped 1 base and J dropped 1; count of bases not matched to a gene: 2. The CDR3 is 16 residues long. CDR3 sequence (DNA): TGTGCCAGTAGTATAGGACTAGCGGGCCGCACAGATACGCAGTATTTT. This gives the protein CASSIGLAGRTDTQYF.

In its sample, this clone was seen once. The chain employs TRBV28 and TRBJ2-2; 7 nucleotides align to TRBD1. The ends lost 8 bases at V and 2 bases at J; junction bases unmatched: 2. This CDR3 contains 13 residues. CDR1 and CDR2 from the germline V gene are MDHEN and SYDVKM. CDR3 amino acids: CASDRVNTGELFF. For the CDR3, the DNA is TGTGCCAGCGACAGGGTCAACACCGGGGAGCTGTTTTTT.

For the CDR3, the DNA is TGCGCCAGCAGCCAAGAAGGTTTCGCGGAGACCCTAGGAAACACCATATATTTT. Translation gives CASSQEGFAETLGNTIYF. The chain has TRBV4-1 and TRBJ1-3; D is unresolved. The germline V gene has CDR1 MGHRA and CDR2 YSYEKL. The V end was cut by 0 bases, the J end by 4 bases, with 19 bases between. This CDR3 is 18 amino acids long.

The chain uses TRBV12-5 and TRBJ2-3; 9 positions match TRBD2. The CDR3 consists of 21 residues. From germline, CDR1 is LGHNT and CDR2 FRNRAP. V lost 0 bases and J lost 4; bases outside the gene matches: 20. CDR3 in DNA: TGTGCTAGTGGTTTGGTACTCCTCCCTTCATTAGCGGGAGACTGGCCAGATACGCAGTATTTT. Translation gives CASGLVLLPSLAGDWPDTQYF.

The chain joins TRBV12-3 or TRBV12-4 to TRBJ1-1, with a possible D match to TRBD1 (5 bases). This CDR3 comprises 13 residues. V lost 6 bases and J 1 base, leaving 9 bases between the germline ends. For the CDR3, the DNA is TGTGCCAGCAGCCGACAGTCGAACACTGAAGCTTTCTTT. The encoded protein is CASSRQSNTEAFF.

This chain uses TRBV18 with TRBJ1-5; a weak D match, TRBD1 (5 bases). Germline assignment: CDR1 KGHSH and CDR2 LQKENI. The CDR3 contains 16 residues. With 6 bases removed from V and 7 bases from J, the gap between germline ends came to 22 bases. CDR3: CASSTTLARGSQPQHF. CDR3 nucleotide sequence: TGTGCCAGCTCCACAACACTCGCGCGGGGCAGCCAGCCCCAGCATTTT.

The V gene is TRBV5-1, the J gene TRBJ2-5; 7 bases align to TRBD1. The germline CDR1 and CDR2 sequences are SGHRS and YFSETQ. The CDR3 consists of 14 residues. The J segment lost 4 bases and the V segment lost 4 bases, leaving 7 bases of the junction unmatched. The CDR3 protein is CASSQGQWGETQYF. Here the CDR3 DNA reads TGCGCCAGCAGCCAGGGACAGTGGGGAGAGACCCAGTACTTC.

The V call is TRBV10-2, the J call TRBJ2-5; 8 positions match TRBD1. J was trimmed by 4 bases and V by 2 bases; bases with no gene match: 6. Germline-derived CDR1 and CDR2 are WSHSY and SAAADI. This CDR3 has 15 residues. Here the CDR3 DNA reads TGCGCCAGCAGTGAGAGCAGGGGGCAGGGAGAGACCCAGTACTTC. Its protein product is CASSESRGQGETQYF.

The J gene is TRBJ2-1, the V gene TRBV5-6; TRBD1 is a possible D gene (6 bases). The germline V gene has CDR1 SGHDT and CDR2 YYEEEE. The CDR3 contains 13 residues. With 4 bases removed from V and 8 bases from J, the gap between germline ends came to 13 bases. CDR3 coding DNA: TGTGCCAGCAGCCCAAACTGGGGGCATGAGCAGTTCTTC. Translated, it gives CASSPNWGHEQFF.

CDR3 sequence (DNA): TGTGCCAGTAGGCCCCAGGACTATAGCAATCAGCCCCAGCATTTT. This sequence encodes CASRPQDYSNQPQHF. The chain combines TRBV19 with TRBJ1-5; D is unclear. CDR3 length: 15 residues. V shed 6 bases and J shed 0 bases, with 12 bases lying between them. Germline lookup yields CDR1 LNHDA and CDR2 SQIVND (reference sequence).

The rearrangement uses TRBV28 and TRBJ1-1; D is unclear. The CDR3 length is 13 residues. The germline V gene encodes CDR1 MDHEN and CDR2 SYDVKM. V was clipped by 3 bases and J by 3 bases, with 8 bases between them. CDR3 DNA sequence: TGTGCCAGCAGTTTTGGTCCGGACACTGAAGCTTTCTTT. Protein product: CASSFGPDTEAFF.

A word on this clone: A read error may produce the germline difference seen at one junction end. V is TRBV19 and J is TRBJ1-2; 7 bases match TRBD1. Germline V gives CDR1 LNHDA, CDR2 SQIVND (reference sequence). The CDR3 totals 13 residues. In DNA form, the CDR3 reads TGTGCCAGCAGTACAGGGGCACGCTATGGCTACACCTTC. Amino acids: CASSTGARYGYTF.

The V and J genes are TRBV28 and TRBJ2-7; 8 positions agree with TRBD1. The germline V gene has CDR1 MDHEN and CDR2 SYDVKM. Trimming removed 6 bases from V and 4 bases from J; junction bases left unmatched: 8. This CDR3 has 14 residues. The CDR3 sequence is CASRTPQGAYEQYF. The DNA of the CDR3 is TGTGCCAGCAGGACCCCGCAGGGGGCTTACGAGCAGTACTTC.

CDR3 loop: CASSSQARGDEQYF. Here the CDR3 DNA reads TGTGCCAGCAGCTCCCAAGCTCGCGGCGACGAGCAGTACTTC. The chain has TRBV11-2 and TRBJ2-7; no reliable D call. CDR3 length: 14 residues. Germline V lookup: CDR1 SGHAT, CDR2 FQNNGV. V was cut by 4 bases and J by 5 bases, with 15 bases left in between. Looking up the rest from reference TRBV11-2 and TRBJ2-7 gives the full variable domain: EAGVAQSPRYKIIEKRQSVAFWCNPISGHATLYWYQQILGQGPKLLIQFQNNGVVDDSQLPKDRFSAERLKGVDSTLKIQPAKLEDSAVYLCASSSQARGDEQYFGPGTRLTVT.

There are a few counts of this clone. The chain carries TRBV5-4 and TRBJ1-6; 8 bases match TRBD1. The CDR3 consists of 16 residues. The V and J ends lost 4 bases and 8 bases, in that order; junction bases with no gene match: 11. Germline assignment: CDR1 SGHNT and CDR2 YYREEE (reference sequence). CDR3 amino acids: CASSIPGTGRHSPLHF. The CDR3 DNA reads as TGTGCCAGCAGCATACCCGGGACAGGTCGACATTCACCCCTCCACTTT.

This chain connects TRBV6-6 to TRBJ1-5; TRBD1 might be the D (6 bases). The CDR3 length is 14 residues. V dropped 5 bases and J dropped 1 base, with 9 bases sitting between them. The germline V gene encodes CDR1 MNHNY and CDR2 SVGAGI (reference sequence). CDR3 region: CASSGGQSNQPQHF. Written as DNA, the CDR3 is TGTGCCAGCAGTGGAGGACAGAGCAATCAGCCCCAGCATTTT.

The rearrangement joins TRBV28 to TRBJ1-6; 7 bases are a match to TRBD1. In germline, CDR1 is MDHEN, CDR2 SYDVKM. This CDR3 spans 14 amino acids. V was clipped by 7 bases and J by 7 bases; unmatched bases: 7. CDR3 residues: CASNTGVPNSPLHF. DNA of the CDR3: TGTGCCAGCAACACAGGGGTGCCCAATTCACCCCTCCACTTT.

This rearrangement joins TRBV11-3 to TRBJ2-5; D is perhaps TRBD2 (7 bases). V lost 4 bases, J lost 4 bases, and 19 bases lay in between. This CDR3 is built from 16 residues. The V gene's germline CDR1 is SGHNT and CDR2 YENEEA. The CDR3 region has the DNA TGTGCCAGCAGCTCCTCCCTCGGGGGGCCGAGAGAGACCCAGTACTTC. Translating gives CASSSSLGGPRETQYF.

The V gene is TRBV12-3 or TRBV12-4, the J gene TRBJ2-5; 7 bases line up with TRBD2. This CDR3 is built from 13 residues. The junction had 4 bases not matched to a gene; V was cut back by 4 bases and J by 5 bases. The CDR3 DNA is TGTGCCAGCAGTTCGGGGCGGGGGGAGACCCAGTACTTC. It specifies CASSSGRGETQYF.

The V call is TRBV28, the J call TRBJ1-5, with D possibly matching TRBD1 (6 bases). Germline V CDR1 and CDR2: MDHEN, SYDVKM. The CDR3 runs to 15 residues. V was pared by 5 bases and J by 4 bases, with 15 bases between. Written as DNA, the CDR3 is TGTGCCAGCAGTGTATTAACAGGGAATAATCAGCCCCAGCATTTT. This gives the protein CASSVLTGNNQPQHF.

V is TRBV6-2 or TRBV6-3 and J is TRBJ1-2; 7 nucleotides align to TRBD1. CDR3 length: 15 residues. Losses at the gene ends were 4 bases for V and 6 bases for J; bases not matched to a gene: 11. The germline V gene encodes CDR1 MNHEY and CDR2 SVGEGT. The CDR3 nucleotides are TGTGCCAGCAGTTCAAGACAGGGACCGGTGGATGGCTACACCTTC. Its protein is CASSSRQGPVDGYTF.

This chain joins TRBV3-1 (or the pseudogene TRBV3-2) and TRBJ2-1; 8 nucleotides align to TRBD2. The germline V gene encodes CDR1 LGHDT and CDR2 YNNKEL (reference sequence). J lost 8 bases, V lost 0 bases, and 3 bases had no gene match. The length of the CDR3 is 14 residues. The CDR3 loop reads CASSQEGLGYEQFF. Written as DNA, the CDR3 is TGTGCCAGCAGCCAAGAGGGACTAGGTTATGAGCAGTTCTTC.

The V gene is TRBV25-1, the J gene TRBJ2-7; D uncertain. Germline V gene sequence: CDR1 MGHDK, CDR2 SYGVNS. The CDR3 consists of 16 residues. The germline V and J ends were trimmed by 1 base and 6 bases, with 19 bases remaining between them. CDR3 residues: CASSELRQLHGGEQYF. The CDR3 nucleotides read TGTGCCAGCAGTGAATTAAGGCAGCTCCACGGCGGCGAGCAGTACTTC.